The 9 T cell receptor beta chains below come from one sample, sequenced in a study of monozygotic twins with inflammatory bowel disease (dated by TCRdb to between 2018 and 2021). Libraries were prepared through 5' RACE. The sequencing machine was an Illumina HiSeq 2500. Through TCRdb reprocessing, the reads give one entry per CDR3 protein sequence; DNA is omitted. This sample's listing comprises fewer than 450,000 distinct CDR3 sequences. The biggest ten clones account for around 2.6% of the sample. The sample was blood. All receptors come from a human donor with ulcerative colitis or Crohn's disease, or a healthy co-twin of an affected twin (not recorded which).

The chain carries TRBV5-5 and TRBJ1-6. Germline V gene data show CDR1 as SGHKS and CDR2 as YYEKEE (reference sequence). CDR3 length equals 17 residues. The CDR3 loop reads CASSSGHPAGYNSPLHF. The full variable domain, in which reference TRBV5-5 and TRBJ1-6 provide the parts outside the CDR3, is DAGVTQSPTHLIKTRGQQVTLRCSPISGHKSVSWYQQVLGQGPQFIFQYYEKEERGRGNFPDRFSARQFPNYSSELNVNALLLGDSALYLCASSSGHPAGYNSPLHFGNGTRLTVT.

The chain has TRBV18 and TRBJ1-1; the D call from TCRdb, TRBD1, cannot be confirmed without DNA. The length of the CDR3 is 14 residues. Germline V gene lookup returns CDR1 KGHSH and CDR2 LQKENI. CDR3: CASSQHRDNTEAFF. Supplemented by reference TRBV18 and TRBJ1-1, the full variable domain reads NAGVMQNPRHLVRRRGQEARLRCSPMKGHSHVYWYRQLPEEGLKFMVYLQKENIIDESGMPKERFSAEFPKEGPSILRIQQVVRGDSAAYFCASSQHRDNTEAFFGQGTRLTVV.

The chain combines TRBV4-3 with TRBJ2-7; TCRdb picks TRBD2, but there is no DNA to check that call. CDR1 is LGHNA, CDR2 YSLEER, per germline. This CDR3 has 16 residues. CDR3 in amino acids: CASSPLRGGLSYEQYF.

The chain carries TRBV7-9 and TRBJ2-1; TCRdb names TRBD1, which stays unverified in the absence of DNA. This CDR3 has 13 amino acids. Germline lookup yields CDR1 SEHNR and CDR2 FQNEAQ (reference sequence). The CDR3 spells CASSFPGGFEQFF.

The chain recombines TRBV7-2 with TRBJ2-7; TCRdb's D call of TRBD2 is untestable without DNA. Germline CDR1 and CDR2: SGHTA and FQGNSA. The CDR3 runs to 15 residues. CDR3 amino acids: CASSLTSGTSYEQYF.

The genes are TRBV27 and TRBJ2-3. Germline V gene sequence: CDR1 MNHEY, CDR2 SMNVEV (reference sequence). The length of the CDR3 is 14 residues. The CDR3 sequence: CASSLLSDTDTQYF.

The rearrangement links TRBV20-1 to TRBJ2-1; checking the TCRdb D call of TRBD1 is not possible without DNA. Germline values: CDR1 DFQATT, CDR2 SNEGSKA (reference sequence). The CDR3 sequence is 15 residues long. This CDR3 is CSARVGGMNYNEQFF.

This chain joins TRBV5-1 and TRBJ2-7; TCRdb outputs TRBD1, but without DNA this stays unchecked. CDR3 length: 14 residues. From germline, CDR1 is SGHRS and CDR2 YFSETQ. This chain's CDR3 is CASSDQGDYYEQYF. The full variable domain, rest sourced from reference TRBV5-1 and TRBJ2-7, is KAGVTQTPRYLIKTRGQQVTLSCSPISGHRSVSWYQQTPGQGLQFLFEYFSETQRNKGNFPGRFSGRQFSNSRSEMNVSTLELGDSALYLCASSDQGDYYEQYFGPGTRLTVT.

The chain recombines TRBV7-9 with TRBJ1-3. The CDR3 has 17 amino acids. Germline-derived CDR1 and CDR2 are SEHNR and FQNEAQ (reference sequence). The CDR3 here is CASSVVSPGTSGNTIYF. The full variable domain, with the rest looked up from reference TRBV7-9 and TRBJ1-3, is DTGVSQNPRHKITKRGQNVTFRCDPISEHNRLYWYRQTLGQGPEFLTYFQNEAQLEKSRLLSDRFSAERPKGSFSTLEIQRTEQGDSAMYLCASSVVSPGTSGNTIYFGEGSWLTVV.